The clone carrying this T cell receptor (beta chain) was counted at least ten times. This sample is part of a study of blood T cells in healthy people across ages. Through a sample-barcoded 5' primer and a J-beta primer mix, a second PCR was run for roughly 6 to 12 cycles. A template-switch adaptor with 12 random nucleotides tagged each cDNA molecule. One entry per CDR3 protein, called by TCRdb with MiXCR from the 5' RACE reads. The sample shows over 1,200,000 distinct CDR3 sequences, approximately 60% of them seen only once. Trimming removed 2 bases from V and 7 bases from J; junction bases left unmatched: 10. The V gene's germline CDR1 is SGHTA and CDR2 FQGNSA. The CDR3 has 17 residues.

The sequenced sample consisted of blood. V is TRBV7-2 and J is TRBJ2-4; TRBD1 matches 11 bases. This TCR derives from a man younger than 35 in good health. The CDR3 nucleotides are TGTGCCAGCAGCTTACTCTGGACAGGGGGCGGTAGGAACATTCAGTACTTC. Translation gives CASSLLWTGGGRNIQYF.